The rows below give T cell receptor beta chains drawn from one sample of a study of T-cell memory formation after mild COVID-19. Using its own MiXCR run on the 5' RACE reads, TCRdb lists one record per CDR3 protein. The sample contains fewer than 250,000 distinct CDR3 sequences, 15% to 17% of which appear only once. Sequenced: PBMCs or a T cell subset sorted from them (not recorded which). The receptors derive from an adult woman who had mild COVID-19 (a few samples of this study predate the infection). Cell type and time point are not known. Each CDR3 is given with its conserved first and last residue. Fields, in order: V gene, clone size, D gene, J gene, CDR3 protein, CDR3 DNA. The D gene is left open where the match is weak. Clone size appears in some rows only: once, few, many, or a class for an expanded clone.

>TRBV7-9|NA|NA|TRBJ2-5
CASSLGTIQETQYF
TGTGCCAGCAGCTTAGGGACGATACAAGAGACCCAGTACTTC
>TRBV20-1|few|NA|TRBJ2-3
CSATGTTDTQYF
TGCAGTGCTACAGGGACCACGGATACGCAGTATTTT
>TRBV19|NA|TRBD2|TRBJ2-3
CASTRGLEADTQYF
TGTGCCAGTACCCGGGGACTAGAGGCAGATACGCAGTATTTT
>TRBV5-4|NA|NA|TRBJ1-2
CASRRRGEYGYTF
TGTGCCAGCAGGAGGAGAGGCGAATATGGCTACACCTTC
>TRBV6-2/TRBV6-3|NA|TRBD2|TRBJ2-3
CASSYPTAGATDTQYF
TGTGCCAGCAGTTATCCTACCGCGGGAGCCACAGATACGCAGTATTTT
>TRBV12-5|NA|NA|TRBJ2-6
CASGLGTSGANVLTF
TGTGCTAGTGGTTTAGGGACCTCTGGGGCCAACGTCCTGACTTTC
>TRBV21-1|NA|NA|TRBJ2-7
CATQLDRASYEQYF
TGTGCCACGCAACTAGACAGGGCCTCCTACGAGCAGTACTTC
>TRBV24-1|NA|NA|TRBJ1-2
CATRGDDGYTF
TGTGCCACCAGAGGAGATGATGGCTACACCTTC
>TRBV30|NA|TRBD1|TRBJ1-2
CAWRPRDRHVYGYTF
TGTGCCTGGAGGCCCCGGGACAGACATGTTTATGGCTACACCTTC
>TRBV20-1|NA|TRBD1|TRBJ2-7
CSAGQGARSEQYF
TGCAGTGCTGGACAGGGGGCGCGGAGCGAGCAGTACTTC
>TRBV7-2|NA|TRBD1|TRBJ2-7
CASSPGQDGEQYF
TGTGCCAGCAGCCCGGGACAGGACGGCGAGCAGTACTTC
>TRBV5-4|NA|NA|TRBJ2-3
CASSSLADEDTQYF
TGTGCCAGCAGCTCGTTAGCTGACGAGGATACGCAGTATTTT
>TRBV12-3/TRBV12-4|few|TRBD2|TRBJ2-3
CASSLARGLASDTQYF
TGTGCCAGCAGTTTAGCACGGGGACTAGCATCAGATACGCAGTATTTT
>TRBV27|NA|NA|TRBJ1-4
CASRLHGRNEKLFF
TGTGCCAGCAGACTACACGGGCGCAATGAAAAACTGTTTTTT
>TRBV5-1|many|NA|TRBJ2-5
CASSPGTVQETQYF
TGCGCCAGCAGCCCCGGGACGGTCCAAGAGACCCAGTACTTC
>TRBV20-1|once|TRBD2|TRBJ2-1
CSAQTSGGTSEQFF
TGCAGTGCGCAGACTAGCGGGGGTACCTCGGAGCAGTTCTTC
>TRBV18|NA|TRBD2|TRBJ2-3
CASSPLKSGSFADTQYF
TGTGCCAGCTCACCCTTAAAGAGCGGGAGTTTCGCAGATACGCAGTATTTT
>TRBV4-2|NA|NA|TRBJ2-7
CASSQDLYEQYF
TGTGCCAGCAGCCAAGATCTCTACGAGCAGTACTTC
>TRBV7-3|few|TRBD2|TRBJ2-1
CASSEGLAGAHEQFF
TGTGCCAGCAGCGAGGGACTAGCGGGAGCCCATGAGCAGTTCTTC
>TRBV18|many|TRBD2|TRBJ2-3
CASSPDSGTTDTQYF
TGTGCCAGCTCACCAGATAGCGGGACCACAGATACGCAGTATTTT
>TRBV3-1|many|NA|TRBJ1-1
CASSQQGRGNTEAFF
TGTGCCAGCAGCCAGCAGGGGAGAGGAAACACTGAAGCTTTCTTT
>TRBV6-2/TRBV6-3|few|NA|TRBJ1-5
CASSYTRVNQPQHF
TGTGCCAGCAGTTACACCAGGGTGAATCAGCCCCAGCATTTT